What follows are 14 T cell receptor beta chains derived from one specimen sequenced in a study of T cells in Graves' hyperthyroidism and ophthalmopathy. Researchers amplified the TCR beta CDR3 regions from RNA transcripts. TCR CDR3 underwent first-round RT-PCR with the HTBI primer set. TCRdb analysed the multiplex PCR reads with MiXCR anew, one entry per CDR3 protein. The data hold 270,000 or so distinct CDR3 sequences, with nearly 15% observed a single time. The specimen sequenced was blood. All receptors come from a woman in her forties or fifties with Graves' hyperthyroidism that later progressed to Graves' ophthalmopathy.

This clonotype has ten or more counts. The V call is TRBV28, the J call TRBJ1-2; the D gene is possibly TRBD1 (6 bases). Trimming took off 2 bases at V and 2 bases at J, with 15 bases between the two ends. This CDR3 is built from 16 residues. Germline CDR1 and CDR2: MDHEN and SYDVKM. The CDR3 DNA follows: TGTGCCAGCAGTTTAATCGCCGGGGGGCGAAACTATGGCTACACCTTC. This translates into CASSLIAGGRNYGYTF.

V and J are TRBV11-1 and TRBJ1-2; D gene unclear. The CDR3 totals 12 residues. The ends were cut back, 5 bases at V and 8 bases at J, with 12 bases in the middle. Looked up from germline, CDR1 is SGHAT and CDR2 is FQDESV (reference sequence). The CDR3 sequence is CASSRYEYGYTF. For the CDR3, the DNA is TGTGCCAGCAGCCGCTACGAGTACGGCTACACCTTC. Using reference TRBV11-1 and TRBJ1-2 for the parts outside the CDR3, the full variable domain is EAEVAQSPRYKITEKSQAVAFWCDPISGHATLYWYRQILGQGPELLVQFQDESVVDDSQLPKDRFSAERLKGVDSTLKIQPAELGDSAMYLCASSRYEYGYTFGSGTRLTVV.

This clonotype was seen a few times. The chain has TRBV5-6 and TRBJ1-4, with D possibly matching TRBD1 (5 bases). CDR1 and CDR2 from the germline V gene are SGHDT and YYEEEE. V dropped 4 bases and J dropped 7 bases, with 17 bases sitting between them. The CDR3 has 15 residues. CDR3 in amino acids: CASSPRGGSSEKLFF. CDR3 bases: TGTGCCAGCAGCCCCCGGGGGGGTTCGAGTGAAAAACTGTTTTTT.

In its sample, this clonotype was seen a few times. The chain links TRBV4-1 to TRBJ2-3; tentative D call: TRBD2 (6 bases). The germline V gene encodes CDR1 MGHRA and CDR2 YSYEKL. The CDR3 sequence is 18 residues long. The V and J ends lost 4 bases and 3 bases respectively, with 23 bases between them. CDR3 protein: CASSPGPAPRESTDTQYF. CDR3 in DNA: TGCGCCAGCAGCCCCGGGCCCGCCCCCCGGGAGAGTACAGATACGCAGTATTTT.

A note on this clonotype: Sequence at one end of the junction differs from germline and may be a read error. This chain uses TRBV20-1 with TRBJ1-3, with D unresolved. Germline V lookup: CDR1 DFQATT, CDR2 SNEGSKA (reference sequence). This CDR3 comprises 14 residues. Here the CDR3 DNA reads TGCAGTGCTAGAGATCAAGGGTTTGGAGACACCATATATTTT. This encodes CSARDQGFGDTIYF.

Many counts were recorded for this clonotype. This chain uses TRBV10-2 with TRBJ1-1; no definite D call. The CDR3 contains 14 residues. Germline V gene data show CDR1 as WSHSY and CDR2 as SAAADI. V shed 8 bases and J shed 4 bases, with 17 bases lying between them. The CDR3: CASALPQAATEAFF. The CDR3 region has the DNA TGCGCCAGCGCCTTACCCCAGGCAGCCACTGAAGCTTTCTTT.

The CDR3 region is CASSLAGIGEKLFF. The CDR3 region has the DNA TGTGCCAGCAGCTTAGCAGGGATTGGCGAAAAACTGTTTTTT. The chain has TRBV11-3 and TRBJ1-4, with TRBD1 as a possible D gene (5 bases). The CDR3 is 14 residues long. CDR1 and CDR2 from the germline V gene are SGHNT and YENEEA. V lost 1 base, J lost 8 bases, and 11 bases lay in between.

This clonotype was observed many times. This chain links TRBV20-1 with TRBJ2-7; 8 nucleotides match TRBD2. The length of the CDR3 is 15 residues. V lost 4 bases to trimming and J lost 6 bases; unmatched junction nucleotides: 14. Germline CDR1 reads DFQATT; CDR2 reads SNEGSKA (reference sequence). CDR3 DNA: TGCAGTGCTATTCAAGGACTAGCCGGAGGGGGCGAGCAGTACTTC. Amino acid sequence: CSAIQGLAGGGEQYF.

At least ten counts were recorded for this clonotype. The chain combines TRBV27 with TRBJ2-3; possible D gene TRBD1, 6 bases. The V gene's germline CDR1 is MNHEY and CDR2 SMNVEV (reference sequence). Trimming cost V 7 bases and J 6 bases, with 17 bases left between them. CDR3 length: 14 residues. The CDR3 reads CASTQQGFTDTQYF. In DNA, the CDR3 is TGTGCCAGCACCCAACAGGGATTTACGGATACGCAGTATTTT.

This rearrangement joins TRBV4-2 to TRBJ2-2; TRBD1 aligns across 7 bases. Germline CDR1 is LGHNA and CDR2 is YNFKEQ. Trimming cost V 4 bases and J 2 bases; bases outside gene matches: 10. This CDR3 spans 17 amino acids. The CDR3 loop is CASSPSTGTVNTGELFF. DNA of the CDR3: TGTGCCAGCAGCCCTTCGACCGGGACAGTAAACACCGGGGAGCTGTTTTTT.

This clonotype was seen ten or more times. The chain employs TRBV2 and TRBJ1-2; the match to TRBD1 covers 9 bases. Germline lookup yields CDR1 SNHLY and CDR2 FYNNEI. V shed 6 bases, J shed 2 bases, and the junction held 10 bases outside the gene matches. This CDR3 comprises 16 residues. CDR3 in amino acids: CASRRGQGGGNYGYTF. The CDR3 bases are TGTGCCAGCAGGAGGGGACAGGGAGGAGGAAACTATGGCTACACCTTC.

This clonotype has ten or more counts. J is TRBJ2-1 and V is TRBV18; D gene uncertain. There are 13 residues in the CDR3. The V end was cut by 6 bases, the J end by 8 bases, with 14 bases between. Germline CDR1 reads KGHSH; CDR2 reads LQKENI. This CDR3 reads CASSPNRVHEQFF. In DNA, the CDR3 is TGTGCCAGCTCGCCTAACCGCGTCCATGAGCAGTTCTTC.

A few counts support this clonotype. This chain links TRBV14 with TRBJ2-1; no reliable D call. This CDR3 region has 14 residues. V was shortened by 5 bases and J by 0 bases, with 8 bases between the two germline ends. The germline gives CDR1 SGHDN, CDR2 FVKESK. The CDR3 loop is CASSRAGSYNEQFF. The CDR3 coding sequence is TGTGCCAGCAGCAGGGCTGGCTCCTACAATGAGCAGTTCTTC.

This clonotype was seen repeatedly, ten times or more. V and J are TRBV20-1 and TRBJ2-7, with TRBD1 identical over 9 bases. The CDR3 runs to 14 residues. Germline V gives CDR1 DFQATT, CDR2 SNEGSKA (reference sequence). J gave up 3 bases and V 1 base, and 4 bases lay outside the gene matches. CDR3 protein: CSARGQGVGYEQYF. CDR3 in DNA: TGCAGTGCTAGAGGACAGGGGGTAGGCTACGAGCAGTACTTC.